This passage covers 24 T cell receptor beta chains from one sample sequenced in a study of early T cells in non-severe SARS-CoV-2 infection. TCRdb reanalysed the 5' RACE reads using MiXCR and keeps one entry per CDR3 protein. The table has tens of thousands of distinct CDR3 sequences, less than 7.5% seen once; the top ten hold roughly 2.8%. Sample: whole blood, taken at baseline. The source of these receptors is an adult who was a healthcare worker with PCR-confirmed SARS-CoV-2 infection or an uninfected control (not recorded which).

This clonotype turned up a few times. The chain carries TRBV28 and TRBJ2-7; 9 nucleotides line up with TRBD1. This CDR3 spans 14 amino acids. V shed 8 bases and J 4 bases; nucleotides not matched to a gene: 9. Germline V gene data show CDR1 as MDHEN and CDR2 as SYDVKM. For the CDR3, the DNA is TGTGCCAGCGCCGGGACAGGGCGTAGGTACGAGCAGTACTTC. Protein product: CASAGTGRRYEQYF. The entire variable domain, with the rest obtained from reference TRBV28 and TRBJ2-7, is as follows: DVKVTQSSRYLVKRTGEKVFLECVQDMDHENMFWYRQDPGLGLRLIYFSYDVKMKEKGDIPEGYSVSREKKERFSLILESASTNQTSMYLCASAGTGRRYEQYFGPGTRLTVT.

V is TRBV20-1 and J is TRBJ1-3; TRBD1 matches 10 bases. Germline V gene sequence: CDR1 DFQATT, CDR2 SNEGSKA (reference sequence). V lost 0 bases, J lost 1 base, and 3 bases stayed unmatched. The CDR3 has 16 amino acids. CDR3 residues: CSARDWGQGSGNTIYF. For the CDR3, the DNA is TGCAGTGCTAGAGATTGGGGACAGGGGTCTGGAAACACCATATATTTT.

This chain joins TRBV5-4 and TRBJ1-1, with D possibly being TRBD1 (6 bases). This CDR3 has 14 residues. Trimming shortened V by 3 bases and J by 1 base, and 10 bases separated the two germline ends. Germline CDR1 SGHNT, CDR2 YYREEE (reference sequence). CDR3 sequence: CASSSGQSNTEAFF. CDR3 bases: TGTGCCAGCAGCTCCGGACAGTCGAACACTGAAGCTTTCTTT.

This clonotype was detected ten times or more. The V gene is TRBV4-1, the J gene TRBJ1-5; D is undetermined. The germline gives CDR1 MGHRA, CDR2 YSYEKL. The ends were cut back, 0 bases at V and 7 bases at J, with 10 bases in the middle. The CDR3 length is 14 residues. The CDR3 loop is CASSQEKVGQPQHF. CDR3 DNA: TGCGCCAGCAGCCAAGAAAAAGTGGGGCAGCCCCAGCATTTT.

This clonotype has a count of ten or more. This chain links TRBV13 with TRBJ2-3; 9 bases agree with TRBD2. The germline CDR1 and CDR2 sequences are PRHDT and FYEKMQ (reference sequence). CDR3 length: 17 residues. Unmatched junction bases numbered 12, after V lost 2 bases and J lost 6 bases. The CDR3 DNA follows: TGTGCCAGCAGCTTAAAGAGTAGCGGGGGCCGAGGGGATACGCAGTATTTT. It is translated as CASSLKSSGGRGDTQYF. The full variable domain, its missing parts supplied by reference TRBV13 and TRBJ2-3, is AAGVIQSPRHLIKEKRETATLKCYPIPRHDTVYWYQQGPGQDPQFLISFYEKMQSDKGSIPDRFSAQQFSDYHSELNMSSLELGDSALYFCASSLKSSGGRGDTQYFGPGTRLTVL.

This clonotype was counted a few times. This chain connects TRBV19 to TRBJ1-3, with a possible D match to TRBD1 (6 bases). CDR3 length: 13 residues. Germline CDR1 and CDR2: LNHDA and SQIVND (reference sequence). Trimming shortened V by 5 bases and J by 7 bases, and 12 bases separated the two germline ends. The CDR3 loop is CASSHREGNTIYF. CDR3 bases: TGTGCCAGTAGTCACAGGGAAGGGAACACCATATATTTT. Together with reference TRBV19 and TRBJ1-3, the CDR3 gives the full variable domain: DGGITQSPKYLFRKEGQNVTLSCEQNLNHDAMYWYRQDPGQGLRLIYYSQIVNDFQKGDIAEGYSVSREKKESFPLTVTSAQKNPTAFYLCASSHREGNTIYFGEGSWLTVV.

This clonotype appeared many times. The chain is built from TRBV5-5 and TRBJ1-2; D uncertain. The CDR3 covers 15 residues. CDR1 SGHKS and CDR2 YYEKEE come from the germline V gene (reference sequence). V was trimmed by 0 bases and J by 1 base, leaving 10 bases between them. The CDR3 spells CASSLGSRNNYGYTF. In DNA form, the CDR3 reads TGTGCCAGCAGCTTGGGGTCTAGAAATAACTATGGCTACACCTTC.

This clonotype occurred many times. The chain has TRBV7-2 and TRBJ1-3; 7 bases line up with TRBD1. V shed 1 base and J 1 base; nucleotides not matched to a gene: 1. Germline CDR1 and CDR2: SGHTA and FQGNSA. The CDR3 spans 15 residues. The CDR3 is CASSLGQGSGNTIYF. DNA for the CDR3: TGTGCCAGCAGCTTAGGACAGGGTTCTGGAAACACCATATATTTT.

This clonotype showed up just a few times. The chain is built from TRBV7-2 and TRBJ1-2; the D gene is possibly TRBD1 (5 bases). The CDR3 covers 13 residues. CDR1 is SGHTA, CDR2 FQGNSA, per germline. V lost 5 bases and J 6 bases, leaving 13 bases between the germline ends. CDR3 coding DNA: TGTGCCAGCAGCGACAGAGGCTTTCATGGCTACACCTTC. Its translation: CASSDRGFHGYTF.

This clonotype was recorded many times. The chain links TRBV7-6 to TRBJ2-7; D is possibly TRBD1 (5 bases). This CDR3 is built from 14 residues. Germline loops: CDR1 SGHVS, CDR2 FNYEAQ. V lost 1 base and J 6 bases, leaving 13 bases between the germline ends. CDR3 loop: CASSLVRMQGEQYF. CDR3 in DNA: TGTGCCAGCAGCTTAGTGAGGATGCAGGGCGAGCAGTACTTC.

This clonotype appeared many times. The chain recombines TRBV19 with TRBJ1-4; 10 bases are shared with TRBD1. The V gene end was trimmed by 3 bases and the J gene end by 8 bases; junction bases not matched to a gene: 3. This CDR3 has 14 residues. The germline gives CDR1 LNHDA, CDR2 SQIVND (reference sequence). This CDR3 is CASSIGTGEEKLFF. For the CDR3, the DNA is TGTGCCAGTAGTATCGGGACAGGGGAAGAAAAACTGTTTTTT.

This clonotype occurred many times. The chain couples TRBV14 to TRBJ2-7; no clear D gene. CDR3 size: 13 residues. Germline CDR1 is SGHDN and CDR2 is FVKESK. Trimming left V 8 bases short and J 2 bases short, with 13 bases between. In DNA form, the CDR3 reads TGTGCCAGCTCCCGCGACGGCCCCTACGAGCAGTACTTC. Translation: CASSRDGPYEQYF.

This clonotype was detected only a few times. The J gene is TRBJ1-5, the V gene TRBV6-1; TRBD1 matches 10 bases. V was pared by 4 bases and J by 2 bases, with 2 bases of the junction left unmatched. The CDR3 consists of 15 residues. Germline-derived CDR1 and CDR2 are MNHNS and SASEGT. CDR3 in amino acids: CASSAGTGGNQPQHF. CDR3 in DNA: TGTGCCAGCAGTGCCGGGACAGGGGGCAATCAGCCCCAGCATTTT.

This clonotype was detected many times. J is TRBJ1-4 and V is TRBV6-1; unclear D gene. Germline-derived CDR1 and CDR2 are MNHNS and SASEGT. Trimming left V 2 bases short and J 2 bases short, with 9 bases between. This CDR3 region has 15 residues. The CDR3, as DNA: TGTGCCAGCAGTGAATGGGCGGGGACTAATGAAAAACTGTTTTTT. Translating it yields CASSEWAGTNEKLFF.

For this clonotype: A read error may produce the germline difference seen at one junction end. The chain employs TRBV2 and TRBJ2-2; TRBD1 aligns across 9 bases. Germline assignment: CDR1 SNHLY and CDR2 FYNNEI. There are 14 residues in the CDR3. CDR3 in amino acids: CASRGQGRTGEPFF. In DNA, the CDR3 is TGTGCCAGCAGGGGACAGGGCAGGACCGGGGAGCCGTTTTTT.

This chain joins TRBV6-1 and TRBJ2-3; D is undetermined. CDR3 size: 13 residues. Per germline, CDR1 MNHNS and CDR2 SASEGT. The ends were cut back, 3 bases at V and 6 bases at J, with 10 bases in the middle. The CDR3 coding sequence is TGTGCCAGCAGTGAGAGGAAATGGGATACGCAGTATTTT. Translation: CASSERKWDTQYF.

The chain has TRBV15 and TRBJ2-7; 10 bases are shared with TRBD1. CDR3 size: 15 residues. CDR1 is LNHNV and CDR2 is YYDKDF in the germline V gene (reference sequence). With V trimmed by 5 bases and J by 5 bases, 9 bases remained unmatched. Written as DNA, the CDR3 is TGTGCCACCAGCCTATCGGGGGACAGGGGCCACGAGCAGTACTTC. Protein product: CATSLSGDRGHEQYF. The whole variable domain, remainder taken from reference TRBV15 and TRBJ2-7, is DAMVIQNPRYQVTQFGKPVTLSCSQTLNHNVMYWYQQKSSQAPKLLFHYYDKDFNNEADTPDNFQSRRPNTSFCFLDIRSPGLGDTAMYLCATSLSGDRGHEQYFGPGTRLTVT.

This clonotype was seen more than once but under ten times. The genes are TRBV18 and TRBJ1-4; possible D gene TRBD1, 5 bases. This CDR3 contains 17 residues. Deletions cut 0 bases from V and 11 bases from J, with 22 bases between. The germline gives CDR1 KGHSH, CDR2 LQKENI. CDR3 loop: CASSPPRGLVEGEKLFF. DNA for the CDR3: TGTGCCAGCTCACCACCGAGGGGCCTCGTGGAGGGCGAGAAACTGTTTTTT.

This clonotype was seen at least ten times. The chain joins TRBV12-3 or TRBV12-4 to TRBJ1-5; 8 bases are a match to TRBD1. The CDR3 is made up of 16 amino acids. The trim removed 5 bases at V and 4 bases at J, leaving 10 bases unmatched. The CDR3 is CASSSTWDRRNQPQHF. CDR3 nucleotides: TGTGCCAGCAGTAGCACCTGGGACAGGAGGAATCAGCCCCAGCATTTT.

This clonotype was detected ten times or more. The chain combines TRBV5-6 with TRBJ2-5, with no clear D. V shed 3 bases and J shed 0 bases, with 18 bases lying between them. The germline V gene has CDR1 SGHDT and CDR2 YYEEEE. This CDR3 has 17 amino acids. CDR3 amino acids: CASSSPLGIRYQETQYF. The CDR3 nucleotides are TGTGCCAGCAGCTCTCCACTTGGGATCAGGTACCAAGAGACCCAGTACTTC.

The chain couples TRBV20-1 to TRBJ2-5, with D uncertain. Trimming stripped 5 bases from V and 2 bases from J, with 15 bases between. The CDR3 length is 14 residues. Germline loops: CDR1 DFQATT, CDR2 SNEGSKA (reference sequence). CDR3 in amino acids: CSAPLRAAQETQYF. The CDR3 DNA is TGCAGTGCTCCACTTCGAGCAGCACAAGAGACCCAGTACTTC.

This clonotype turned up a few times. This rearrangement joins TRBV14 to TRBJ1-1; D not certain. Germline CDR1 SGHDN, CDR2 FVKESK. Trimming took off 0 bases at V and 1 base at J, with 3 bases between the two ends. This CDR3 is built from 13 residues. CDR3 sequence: CASSQEWNTEAFF. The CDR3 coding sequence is TGTGCCAGCAGCCAAGAGTGGAACACTGAAGCTTTCTTT.

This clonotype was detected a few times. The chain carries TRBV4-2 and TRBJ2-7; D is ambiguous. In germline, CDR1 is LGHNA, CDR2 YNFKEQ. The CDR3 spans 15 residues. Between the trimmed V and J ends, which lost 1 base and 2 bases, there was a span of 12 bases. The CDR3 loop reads CASSQGSADPYEQYF. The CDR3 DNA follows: TGTGCCAGCAGCCAAGGGTCGGCGGATCCCTACGAGCAGTACTTC.

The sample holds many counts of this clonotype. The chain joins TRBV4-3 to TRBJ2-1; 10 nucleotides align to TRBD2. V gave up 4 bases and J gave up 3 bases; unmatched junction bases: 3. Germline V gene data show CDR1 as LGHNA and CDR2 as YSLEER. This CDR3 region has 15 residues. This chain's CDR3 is CASSLGLADYNEQFF. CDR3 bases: TGCGCCAGCAGCCTCGGACTAGCGGACTACAATGAGCAGTTCTTC.